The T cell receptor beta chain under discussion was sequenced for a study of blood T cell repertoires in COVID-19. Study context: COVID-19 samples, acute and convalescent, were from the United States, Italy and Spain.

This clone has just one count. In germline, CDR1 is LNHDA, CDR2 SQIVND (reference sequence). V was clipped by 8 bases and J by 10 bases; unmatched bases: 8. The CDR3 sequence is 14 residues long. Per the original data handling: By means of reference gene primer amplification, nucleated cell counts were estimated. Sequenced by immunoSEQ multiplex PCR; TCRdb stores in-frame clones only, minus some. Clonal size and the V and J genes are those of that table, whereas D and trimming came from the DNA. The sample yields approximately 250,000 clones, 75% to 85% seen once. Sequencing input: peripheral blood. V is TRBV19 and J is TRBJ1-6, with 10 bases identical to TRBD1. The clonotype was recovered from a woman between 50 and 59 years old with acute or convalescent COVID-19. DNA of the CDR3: TGTGCCAGTGTGGCCGGGACAGGGGAATCACCCCTCCACTTT. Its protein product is CASVAGTGESPLHF.